This is a list of T cell receptor beta chains from one sample in a study of OX40 agonist ivuxolimab in advanced cancers. The table came from immunoSEQ multiplex PCR; TCRdb's copy has only in-frame clones and leaves some out. The table includes about 41,000 clones, 80% to 90% detected once. Sequenced here: CD4+ or CD8+ T cells sorted from blood, sampled in a trial of the OX40 agonist ivuxolimab. The receptor set was obtained from an adult with an advanced solid tumor such as melanoma, head and neck, liver or kidney cancer. Each CDR3 is given with its conserved first and last residue.

V | CDR3
TRBV5-1 | CASSLGSGDEQFF
TRBV5-5 | CASSQWDRALTNYGYTF
TRBV6-5 | CASSSLGGGAVETQYF
TRBV9 | CASSVDGNQPQHF
TRBV29-1 | CSANRDRNTEAFF
TRBV7-9 | CASSPLLGGGWDTQYF
TRBV10-3 | CAISESKLAGTLRDTQYF
TRBV11-3 | CASSFLRGATDTQYF
TRBV4-2 | CASSQQGAKNIQYF
TRBV10-3 | CAISESFGGASTDTQYF
TRBV7-3 | CASSRDNQETQYF
TRBV29-1 | CSAGQGTETQYF
TRBV7-9 | CAIQSEYQETQYF
TRBV7-9 | CASSFGQDNEKLFF
TRBV10-3 | CAISNLTRNTEAFF
TRBV19 | CASKVKAAGFGYTF
TRBV4-2 | CASSQGQPGDEQFF
TRBV5-1 | CASSQINSTDTQYF
TRBV2 | CASRPGLSNQPQHF
TRBV11-2 | CASSLSEGIQYF
TRBV5-4 | CASSPGTGVTGELFF
TRBV5-1 | CASSQGPNYSYTF
TRBV19 | CASTLDRDSYNEQFF
TRBV29-1 | CSVEGIGTGHSYEQYF
TRBV5-8 | CASSLELGTAFSGNTIYF
TRBV5-1 | CASSFDRNEQFF
TRBV29-1 | CSVEKGSGAYEQYF
TRBV9 | CASSTSTYGYTF
TRBV30 | CAGWTGLYGYTF
TRBV30 | CAWRFPGQGYQPQHF
TRBV7-2 | CASSLARRDFYGYTF
TRBV7-6 | CASSLALTDTQYF
TRBV7-9 | CASSWTANEQFF
TRBV6-1 | CASITQRFREQFF
TRBV7-3 | CASSVRTSSYEQYF
TRBV11-3 | CASSPSPGHQSSYNSPLHF
TRBV27 | CASRDRGRSYEQYF
TRBV7-2 | CASSRLAGGQSSYEQYF
TRBV11-3 | CASSLGGQPYTGELFF
TRBV10-3 | CAISRLARETQYF
TRBV19 | CASSITPPGQTEAFF
TRBV7-3 | CASGAGDTGELFF
TRBV5-1 | CASSRGTPEAFF
TRBV7-9 | CASSSGGQGFSNTQYF
TRBV6-6 | CASSYGSAGNTIYF
TRBV30 | CAWRGGYYNEQFF
TRBV5-8 | CASGGGDRAHEKLFF
TRBV9 | CASSARDRQNTGELFF
TRBV18 | CAPPGLGYEQYF
TRBV7-2 | CASSSHIGSAETQYF
TRBV19 | CASSISRSPAIHSTDTQYF
TRBV6-5 | CASTLSGTEGGGYTF
TRBV5-1 | CASSAIGVTSGNTIYF
TRBV7-3 | CASSIGQTTDTQYF
TRBV5-5 | CASSAGTSGRSSSYNEQFF